The 17 T cell receptor beta chains listed next were all sequenced from one sample in a study of CD8+ T cells in alopecia areata. Described treatment: oral pan-JAK inhibitor, 5-10 mg twice daily. RNA extraction was followed by reverse transcription into cDNA, which acted as the sequencing template. The table came from immunoSEQ multiplex PCR; TCRdb's copy has only in-frame clones and leaves some out. This sample has 70,000 or so clones; 29% occur once, and the top ten carry more than 12%. The sample consisted of CD8+ T cells sorted from blood, taken at week 4, from a patient treated with tofacitinib. The receptors shown here come from a human donor with alopecia areata.

With regard to this clone: The germline gene is not matched at one end of the junction; a read error may be the cause. This chain connects TRBV14 to TRBJ1-1; D remains ambiguous. This CDR3 comprises 16 residues. Germline-derived CDR1 and CDR2 are SGHDN and FVKESK. The CDR3 region is CASSDVGGEKNTEAFF. In nucleotides, the CDR3 is TGTGCCAGCAGCGATGTAGGCGGGGAAAAAAACACTGAAGCCTTCTTT.

This clone was counted ten times or more. V is TRBV28 and J is TRBJ1-1; D remains ambiguous. The germline gives CDR1 MDHEN, CDR2 SYDVKM. The CDR3 is made up of 14 amino acids. The germline V and J ends were trimmed by 3 bases and 4 bases, with 12 bases remaining between them. CDR3 coding DNA: TGTGCCAGCAGTTTCCGGGGTGCGGTCACTGAAGCTTTCTTT. Amino acid sequence: CASSFRGAVTEAFF.

This chain connects TRBV27 to TRBJ2-1; D call uncertain. The CDR3 has 13 amino acids. V lost 3 bases and J lost 7, with 10 bases in between. Germline CDR1 and CDR2: MNHEY and SMNVEV (reference sequence). The DNA of the CDR3 is TGTGCCAGCAGTTTGGCAACGCATAATGAGCAGTTCTTC. Its protein is CASSLATHNEQFF.

This clone was observed a handful of times. V usage is TRBV27 and J usage is TRBJ1-2; tentatively, D is TRBD1 (6 bases). In germline, CDR1 is MNHEY, CDR2 SMNVEV (reference sequence). Trimming took off 0 bases at V and 4 bases at J, with 21 bases between the two ends. The CDR3 is 18 residues long. CDR3 amino acids: CASSLSAQGPTGSYGYTF. In nucleotides, the CDR3 is TGTGCCAGCAGTTTATCGGCCCAGGGTCCGACAGGCTCCTATGGCTACACCTTC.

V gene TRBV4-1 combines with J gene TRBJ2-5; D uncertain. Trimming pared 1 base from V and 1 base from J, leaving 10 bases between. The CDR3 sequence is 15 residues long. Germline V lookup: CDR1 MGHRA, CDR2 YSYEKL. CDR3 in amino acids: CASSQARDFQETQYF. The CDR3 region has the DNA TGCGCCAGCAGCCAAGCTAGAGACTTCCAAGAGACCCAGTACTTC.

This clone has only a few counts. The chain joins TRBV29-1 to TRBJ2-7, with no clear D. The germline gives CDR1 SQVTM, CDR2 ANQGSEA. The V gene lost 5 bases and the J gene lost 1 base, with 15 bases spanning the gap. The CDR3 consists of 14 residues. The CDR3 loop is CSVQLGDRSYEQYF. The CDR3 nucleotides read TGCAGCGTTCAGTTGGGTGATAGGTCCTACGAGCAGTACTTC.

This clone was seen a few times. This chain joins TRBV11-2 and TRBJ1-5, with 7 bases aligning to TRBD1. Germline values: CDR1 SGHAT, CDR2 FQNNGV. The CDR3 is 15 residues long. The V gene end was trimmed by 1 base and the J gene end by 4 bases; junction bases not matched to a gene: 4. The CDR3 sequence is CASSLGQGVNQPQHF. The CDR3 bases are TGTGCCAGCAGCTTAGGACAGGGTGTGAATCAGCCCCAGCATTTT.

DNA of the CDR3: TGCGCCAGCAGCCAATATTCCAATGAGCAGTTCTTC. Translating it yields CASSQYSNEQFF. The genes are TRBV4-1 and TRBJ2-1; D is ambiguous. Germline V CDR1 and CDR2: MGHRA, YSYEKL. The CDR3 has 12 amino acids. Trimming left V 2 bases short and J 6 bases short, with 5 bases between.

The chain is built from TRBV29-1 and TRBJ1-2; no clear D. Trimming shortened V by 7 bases and J by 5 bases, and 8 bases separated the two germline ends. CDR1 and CDR2 from the germline V gene are SQVTM and ANQGSEA. The CDR3 length is 10 residues. Here the CDR3 reads CSASDYGYTF. The CDR3 DNA reads as TGCAGCGCCAGTGATTATGGCTACACCTTC.

The genes are TRBV29-1 and TRBJ1-2; tentative D call: TRBD1 (6 bases). Germline values: CDR1 SQVTM, CDR2 ANQGSEA. The CDR3 has 14 amino acids. V lost 6 bases and J 2 bases, leaving 16 bases between the germline ends. The CDR3 spells CSVGADEANYGYTF. The CDR3 DNA is TGCAGCGTGGGGGCGGACGAAGCAAACTATGGCTACACCTTC.

The chain employs TRBV29-1 and TRBJ2-5; D perhaps matches TRBD1 (5 bases). CDR1 and CDR2 (germline): SQVTM, ANQGSEA. The CDR3 loop spans 14 amino acids. The germline V and J ends were trimmed by 4 bases and 5 bases, with 17 bases remaining between them. Here the CDR3 DNA reads TGCAGCGTTGTCCCTACAGGAAGAGGCGAGACCCAGTACTTC. It codes for CSVVPTGRGETQYF.

The chain has TRBV4-1 and TRBJ2-3; 9 bases align to TRBD2. The CDR3 has 16 amino acids. The J segment lost 2 bases and the V segment lost 0 bases, leaving 3 bases of the junction unmatched. Germline CDR1 is MGHRA and CDR2 is YSYEKL. CDR3 residues: CASSQEAGGTTDTQYF. CDR3 bases: TGCGCCAGCAGCCAAGAGGCGGGAGGGACCACAGATACGCAGTATTTT.

This clone was picked up a small number of times. This sequence joins TRBV25-1 and TRBJ2-5; D is undetermined. This CDR3 is 12 amino acids long. The V end lost 6 bases, the J end lost 7 bases, and 12 bases lay between the germline ends. CDR1 and CDR2 (germline): MGHDK, SYGVNS. CDR3 sequence (DNA): TGTGCCAGCAGCTGGGAACTTGGGACCCAGTACTTC. This gives the protein CASSWELGTQYF.

The chain couples TRBV7-6 to TRBJ2-4; no firm D call. Trimming took 2 bases from V and 9 from J, leaving 14 bases between them. The CDR3 contains 14 residues. Germline V gene sequence: CDR1 SGHVS, CDR2 FNYEAQ. CDR3 amino acids: CASSLRPEGLIQYF. As DNA, the CDR3 is TGTGCCAGCAGCTTAAGGCCCGAAGGCCTCATTCAGTACTTC. The whole variable domain, filled in from reference TRBV7-6 and TRBJ2-4, reads GAGVSQSPRYKVTKRGQDVALRCDPISGHVSLYWYRQALGQGPEFLTYFNYEAQQDKSGLPNDRFSAERPEGSISTLTIQRTEQRDSAMYRCASSLRPEGLIQYFGAGTRLSVL.

There are a few counts of this clone. The chain employs TRBV11-2 and TRBJ2-3; D is uncertain. This CDR3 region has 15 residues. V gave up 1 base and J gave up 4 bases, with 12 bases separating them. Germline CDR1 reads SGHAT; CDR2 reads FQNNGV. The chain's CDR3 is CASSLGVSEADTQYF. For the CDR3, the DNA is TGTGCCAGCAGCTTAGGGGTCTCAGAGGCAGATACGCAGTATTTT.

This sequence joins TRBV30 and TRBJ2-5, with D possibly TRBD1 on 6 matching bases. CDR1 is GTSNPN, CDR2 SVGIG, per germline (reference sequence). This CDR3 has 14 amino acids. V was clipped by 4 bases and J by 4 bases, with 16 bases between them. In nucleotides, the CDR3 is TGTGCCTGGAATGGGGGCATGGGCACAGAGACCCAGTACTTC. This gives the protein CAWNGGMGTETQYF.

The CDR3 loop is CASSFFSNYEQYF. In DNA form, the CDR3 reads TGTGCCAGCAGCTTCTTCTCTAACTACGAGCAGTACTTC. The chain links TRBV27 to TRBJ2-7; no clear D gene. Germline values: CDR1 MNHEY, CDR2 SMNVEV (reference sequence). The CDR3 covers 13 residues. V was shortened by 6 bases and J by 3 bases, with 12 bases between the two germline ends.